A selection of T cell receptor beta chains follows, all from one sample in a study of blood T cell repertoires in COVID-19. The data were produced by immunoSEQ multiplex PCR, yet TCRdb's version contains in-frame clones alone and is incomplete. The sample has thousands of clones; around 88% are singletons. Sequenced input: peripheral blood. The receptors stem from a man between 70 and 80 years old with COVID-19, enrolled during active disease. CDR3s include the opening cysteine and the closing phenylalanine or tryptophan. Fields, in order: D gene, clone size, V gene, J gene, CDR3 length, CDR3 DNA, CDR3 protein. The D gene is left open where the match is weak. Clone sizes are given selectively: once, few, many, or a class where the clone is expanded.

>-|-|TRBV10-3|TRBJ2-7|10
TGTGCCGCCCAGTCCGGGTCTTCACACTTC
CAAQSGSSHF
>TRBD1|-|TRBV11-2|TRBJ1-1|15
TGTGCCAGCAGACCCACGGACAGGATGAACACTGAAGCTTTCTTT
CASRPTDRMNTEAFF
>TRBD1|-|TRBV11-2|TRBJ2-7|14
TGTGCCAGCAGCATTTCCGGGACAGGGAACGAGCAGTACTTC
CASSISGTGNEQYF
>TRBD1|-|TRBV6-2/TRBV6-3|TRBJ2-1|17
TGTGCCAGCAGTTACAACGCCCGGGACAGGGTTTACAATGAGCAGTTCTTC
CASSYNARDRVYNEQFF
>-|-|TRBV6-5|TRBJ2-2|14
TGTGCCAGCAGCTTGAGGGGGTCCACCGGGGAGCTGTTTTTT
CASSLRGSTGELFF
>-|once|TRBV19|TRBJ1-2|16
TGTGCCACCTCATCGAACAGGCTGGGGTATGGCTATGGCTACACCTTC
CATSSNRLGYGYGYTF
>-|-|TRBV7-9|TRBJ2-2|14
TGTGCCAGCAGCTTAACCGGGAACACCGGGGAGCTGTTTTTT
CASSLTGNTGELFF
>TRBD2|-|TRBV7-9|TRBJ2-1|18
TGTGCCAGCAGCTTAGATCTAGCGGGAGGGAGCTCCTACAATGAGCAGTTCTTC
CASSLDLAGGSSYNEQFF
>-|-|TRBV19|TRBJ2-1|15
TGTGCCAGTAGTATCTCAGGGGAAGTCTACAATGAGCAGTTCTTC
CASSISGEVYNEQFF
>-|-|TRBV7-8|TRBJ2-2|14
TGTGCCAGCAGCTTAGCGCGGAACACCGGGGAGCTGTTTTTT
CASSLARNTGELFF
>-|-|TRBV5-8|TRBJ2-5|15
TGTGCCAGCAGCCTGGATTGGGGAGCCCAAGAGACCCAGTACTTC
CASSLDWGAQETQYF
>TRBD1|-|TRBV13|TRBJ2-7|15
TGTGCCAGCAGCCCTGGGACAGGGGATTCCTACGAGCAGTACTTC
CASSPGTGDSYEQYF
>-|-|TRBV9|TRBJ1-2|15
TGTGCCAGCAGCGTAGGTTCAGGGCCGAACTATGGCTACACCTTC
CASSVGSGPNYGYTF
>-|-|TRBV6-5|TRBJ1-2|12
TGTGCCAGCAAGCCCCGGGGCTATGGCTACACCTTC
CASKPRGYGYTF
>-|few|TRBV2|TRBJ2-3|13
TGTGCCAGCAGGGGCCCTACGCGGGGTACGCAGTATTTT
CASRGPTRGTQYF
>TRBD2|-|TRBV27|TRBJ2-1|16
TGTGCCAGCAGTTTAGTGGGCGGGAGCTCCTACAATGAGCAGTTCTTC
CASSLVGGSSYNEQFF
>-|-|TRBV6-2/TRBV6-3|TRBJ1-1|13
TGTGCCAGCAGTTACTCGTTCGGGACTGAAGCTTTCTTT
CASSYSFGTEAFF
>-|-|TRBV7-2|TRBJ2-2|17
TGTGCCAGCAGCTTAGCGAGACAGGCAGGGACGAGCGGGGAGCTGTTTTTT
CASSLARQAGTSGELFF
>-|few|TRBV7-9|TRBJ2-3|15
TGTGCCAGCAGCCCCAACGGGGGAAGCACAGATACGCAGTATTTT
CASSPNGGSTDTQYF
>-|-|TRBV11-2|TRBJ2-7|13
TGTGCCAGCAGCTGGACTTCAGGAGACGAGCAGTACTTC
CASSWTSGDEQYF
>TRBD1|-|TRBV7-9|TRBJ2-7|15
TGTGCCAGCAGCTCCAGGGGACAGGGGGATGTTGAGCAGTACTTC
CASSSRGQGDVEQYF
>TRBD1|-|TRBV6-6|TRBJ1-2|15
TGTGCCAGCAGTTTTCGCGAGGGACAGGGTCGGGGCTACACCTTC
CASSFREGQGRGYTF
>TRBD1|-|TRBV3-1/TRBV3-2|TRBJ2-2|19
TGTGCCAGCAGCTCGAGAATACAAGGGACAGGTGGGAACACCGGGGAGCTGTTTTTT
CASSSRIQGTGGNTGELFF
>TRBD1|-|TRBV18|TRBJ2-6|15
TGTGCCAGCTCACCTGGACAGGCTGGGGCCAACGTCCTGACTTTC
CASSPGQAGANVLTF
>TRBD2|-|TRBV6-6|TRBJ2-4|13
TGTGCCAGCGCGGGGGGAGCCAAAAACATTCAGTACTTC
CASAGGAKNIQYF
>-|-|TRBV21-1|TRBJ1-4|15
TGTGCCAGCAGCGGACGGGACAGGGACAATGAAAAACTGTTTTTT
CASSGRDRDNEKLFF
>-|-|TRBV7-8|TRBJ1-5|14
TGTGCCAGCAGCTACCCCGGAGGCAATCAGCCCCAGCATTTT
CASSYPGGNQPQHF
>TRBD1|-|TRBV6-6|TRBJ2-5|14
TGTGCCAGCAGTCCTCGACAGGGCGGGGAGACCCAGTACTTC
CASSPRQGGETQYF
>TRBD1|-|TRBV10-2|TRBJ2-7|14
TGCGCCAGCAATCCACAGGGGGTTCCCTACGAGCAGTACTTC
CASNPQGVPYEQYF
>-|-|TRBV11-2|TRBJ2-7|13
TGTGCCAGCAGCTTGACAGGGACTCGGGAGCAGTACTTC
CASSLTGTREQYF
>TRBD2|-|TRBV5-1|TRBJ2-1|14
TGCGCCAGCAGCGAGCCGGGACTAGCAAATGAGCAGTTCTTC
CASSEPGLANEQFF
>-|-|TRBV5-1|TRBJ2-5|11
TGCGCCAGCAGCTTTCAGGGGACCCAGTACTTC
CASSFQGTQYF
>-|-|TRBV18|TRBJ1-3|14
TGTGCCAGTTTACCGGTTCTGACTGGAAACACCATATATTTT
CASLPVLTGNTIYF
>-|-|TRBV7-9|TRBJ1-2|14
TGTGCCAGCACTTCCACCCGCTCAGCGGACGGCTACACCTTC
CASTSTRSADGYTF
>-|-|TRBV5-1|TRBJ1-1|14
TGCGCCAGCAGCTTGGGGCACCTGAACACTGAAGCTTTCTTT
CASSLGHLNTEAFF
>-|-|TRBV7-9|TRBJ2-2|13
TGTGCCAGCAGCTCGTGGGACTCCCGGGAGCTGTTTTTT
CASSSWDSRELFF
>TRBD2|-|TRBV19|TRBJ2-2|17
TGTGCCAGTAGTGTGAGCGGGGTACACGCGAACACCGGGGAGCTGTTTTTT
CASSVSGVHANTGELFF
>TRBD1|-|TRBV27|TRBJ2-7|17
TGTGCCAGCAGTACCTCGACGGGCCCAGGGGGTACCTACGAGCAGTACTTC
CASSTSTGPGGTYEQYF
>-|-|TRBV5-1|TRBJ1-5|15
TGCGCCAGCAGCCTTACAGGGAATAGCAATCAGCCCCAGCATTTT
CASSLTGNSNQPQHF
>-|-|TRBV6-5|TRBJ2-2|13
TGTGCCAGCAGCCCCGGGGAGACCGGGGAGCTGTTTTTT
CASSPGETGELFF
>TRBD1|-|TRBV5-1|TRBJ1-2|15
TGCGCCAGCAGCTTGGGACAGGGGGCCGTGAATGGCTACACCTTC
CASSLGQGAVNGYTF
>TRBD1|-|TRBV6-5|TRBJ1-2|15
TGTGCCAGCAGTTACTTCGGACAGGGGGCCTATGGCTACACCTTC
CASSYFGQGAYGYTF
>-|-|TRBV9|TRBJ2-5|14
TGTGCCAGCAGCGTTACTAACCTTCAGGAGACCCAGTACTTC
CASSVTNLQETQYF
>TRBD2|-|TRBV11-3|TRBJ2-2|17
TGTGCCAGCAGCTCCGGACTAGCGGGAGCCTCTACCGGGGAGCTGTTTTTT
CASSSGLAGASTGELFF
>-|-|TRBV4-2|TRBJ1-2|18
TGTGCCAGCAGCCAAAATACTTCCCTGGCGTACTATAACTATGGCTACACCTTC
CASSQNTSLAYYNYGYTF
>-|-|TRBV5-6|TRBJ2-2|16
TGTGCCAGCAGCCCCTCCCTAGCAGGGGATACCGGGGAGCTGTTTTTT
CASSPSLAGDTGELFF
>-|-|TRBV5-5|TRBJ2-3|15
TGTGCCAGCAGCTTAATTTTGGGCGGCACAGATACGCAGTATTTT
CASSLILGGTDTQYF
>-|-|TRBV5-8|TRBJ2-2|14
TGTGCCAGCTCGCGGCGGAGGAACACCGGGGAGCTGTTTTTT
CASSRRRNTGELFF
>-|-|TRBV6-6|TRBJ1-6|16
TGTGCCAGCAGTACAACTACCGGGATCTATAATTCACCCCTCCACTTT
CASSTTTGIYNSPLHF
>TRBD2|-|TRBV7-9|TRBJ2-3|15
TGTGCCAGCAGCTTCACTAGCGGGAGGACAGATACGCAGTATTTT
CASSFTSGRTDTQYF
>-|-|TRBV5-6|TRBJ2-7|15
TGTGCCAGCAGCTTGGCCGGGGGAAGAGCCTACGAGCAGTACTTC
CASSLAGGRAYEQYF